This entry concerns a single TCR beta chain. No antigen is known for it. TCRdb reanalysed the 5' RACE reads using MiXCR and keeps one entry per CDR3 protein. The profile shows approximately 550,000 distinct CDR3 sequences, about an eighth of them singletons. This record belongs to a study of CD8 T cells in ankylosing spondylitis. Study-level findings and limits: In the blood and synovial fluid of reactive arthritis, some motif variants had been previously reported. A TCR beta motif made of under 10 highly homologous variants seemed typical of ankylosing spondylitis blood. Significant enrichment of disease-linked clones was reported in matched ankylosing spondylitis synovial fluid.

The sample comprised blood, either unsorted or a sorted T cell fraction (not recorded which). The clonotype was recovered from a male donor with ankylosing spondylitis.

Here the CDR3 reads CASSLVVGEGRNTEAFF. The CDR3 DNA is TGTGCCAGCAGTTTAGTCGTAGGGGAGGGACGCAACACTGAAGCTTTCTTT. The chain employs TRBV27 and TRBJ1-1; weak D call: TRBD1 (5 bases). Trimming left V 2 bases short and J 2 bases short, with 18 bases between. Germline-derived CDR1 and CDR2 are MNHEY and SMNVEV (reference sequence). The CDR3 consists of 17 residues.